This is a list of T cell receptor beta chains from one sample in a study of radiotherapy plus CTLA-4 blockade in lung cancer. TCRdb's copy holds only in-frame clones and misses some; the assay was immunoSEQ multiplex PCR. The sample carries 50,000 to 65,000 clones, under 80% recorded once. Source: peripheral blood, taken from a patient treated with radiotherapy plus ipilimumab. These receptors were obtained from a human donor with non-small cell lung cancer who had a complete response to radiotherapy plus ipilimumab. The CDR3 runs from the conserved cysteine through the conserved F or W.

J | length | V | CDR3
TRBJ2-2 | 14 | TRBV11-2 | CASSLGDIVRELFF
TRBJ1-1 | 15 | TRBV2 | CASRLRRDTQTEAFF
TRBJ2-3 | 16 | TRBV7-2 | CASSSGLAFPSDTQYF
TRBJ1-5 | 15 | TRBV10-3 | CAIRAGTGSLQPQHF
TRBJ2-1 | 14 | TRBV19 | CASSITSSVNEQFF
TRBJ2-3 | 15 | TRBV19 | CASRDRGFGTDTQYF
TRBJ2-2 | 15 | TRBV15 | CATGVGTQNTGELFF
TRBJ1-1 | 14 | TRBV10-1 | CASRATGVDTEAFF
TRBJ2-4 | 15 | TRBV4-3 | CASSQGQGDANVQYF
TRBJ2-2 | 15 | TRBV27 | CASSLGTSGTGELFF
TRBJ2-7 | 16 | TRBV14 | CASSQVGRGRGSEQYF
TRBJ2-7 | 15 | TRBV19 | CASSPRGGGSYEQYF
TRBJ1-5 | 13 | TRBV5-1 | CASRSGVNQPQHF
TRBJ2-1 | 14 | TRBV5-1 | CASTLTSGSIEQFF
TRBJ1-2 | 17 | TRBV6-9 | CASSWVGTYGKTYGYTF
TRBJ2-5 | 14 | TRBV7-9 | CASRPGQGSETQYF
TRBJ1-5 | 15 | TRBV19 | CASSIGQGASQPQHF
TRBJ2-3 | 15 | TRBV11-2 | CASSLDLEGADTQYF
TRBJ1-2 | 18 | TRBV10-3 | CAIRDRDNPRELLYGYTF
TRBJ2-3 | 14 | TRBV2 | CASSGTSRTDTQYF
TRBJ2-2 | 14 | TRBV7-2 | CASSHSTNTGELFF
TRBJ2-7 | 15 | TRBV5-4 | CASSGGDRGGYEQYF
TRBJ2-7 | 15 | TRBV27 | CASSSPGQALHEQYF
TRBJ2-5 | 16 | TRBV4-1 | CASSQDLSRRWETQYF
TRBJ1-1 | 14 | TRBV30 | CAWSVLGPEAEAFF
TRBJ2-3 | 21 | TRBV19 | CASSRGMEWALRTERLDTQYF
TRBJ1-1 | 15 | TRBV18 | CASSSLTAINTEAFF
TRBJ1-4 | 15 | TRBV23-1 | CASSHATPGNEKLFF